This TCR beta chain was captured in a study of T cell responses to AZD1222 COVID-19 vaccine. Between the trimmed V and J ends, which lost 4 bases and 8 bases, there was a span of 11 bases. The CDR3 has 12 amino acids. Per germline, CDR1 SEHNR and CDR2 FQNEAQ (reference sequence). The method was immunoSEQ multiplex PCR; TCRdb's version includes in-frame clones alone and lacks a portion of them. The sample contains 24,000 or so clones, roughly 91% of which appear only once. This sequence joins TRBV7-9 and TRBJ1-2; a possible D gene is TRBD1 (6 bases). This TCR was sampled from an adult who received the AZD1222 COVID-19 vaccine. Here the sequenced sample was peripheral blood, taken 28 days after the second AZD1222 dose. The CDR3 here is CASSSGVPGYTF. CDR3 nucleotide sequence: TGTGCCAGCAGCTCAGGGGTTCCCGGCTACACCTTC.